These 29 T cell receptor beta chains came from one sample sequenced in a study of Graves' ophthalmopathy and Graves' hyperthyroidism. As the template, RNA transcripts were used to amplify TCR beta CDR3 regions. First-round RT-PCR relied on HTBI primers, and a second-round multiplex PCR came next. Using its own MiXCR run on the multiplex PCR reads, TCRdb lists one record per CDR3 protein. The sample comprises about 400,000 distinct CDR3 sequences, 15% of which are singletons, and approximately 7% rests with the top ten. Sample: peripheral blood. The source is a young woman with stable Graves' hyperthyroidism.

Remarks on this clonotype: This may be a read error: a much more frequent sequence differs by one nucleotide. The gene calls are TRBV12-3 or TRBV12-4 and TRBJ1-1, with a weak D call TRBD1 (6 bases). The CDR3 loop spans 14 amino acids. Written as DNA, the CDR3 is TGTGCCAGCAGGTTAGGGGGGCGCTCCACTGAAGCTTTCTTT. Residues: CASRLGGRSTEAFF.

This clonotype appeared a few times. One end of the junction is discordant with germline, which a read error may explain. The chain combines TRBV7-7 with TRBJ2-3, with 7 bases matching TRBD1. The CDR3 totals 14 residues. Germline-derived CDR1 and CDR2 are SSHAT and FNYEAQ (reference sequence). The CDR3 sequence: CASSQGQGTDTQYF. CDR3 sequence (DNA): TGTGCTAGCAGCCAAGGACAGGGCACAGATACGCAGTATTTT.

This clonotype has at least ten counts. The CDR3 sequence is CASTDRAGYTF. Written as DNA, the CDR3 is TGTGCCAGCACGGACAGGGCTGGCTACACCTTC. The rearrangement uses TRBV6-2 or TRBV6-3 and TRBJ1-2, with 8 bases identical to TRBD1. Germline CDR1 and CDR2: MNHEY and SVGEGT. With 7 bases clipped from V and 7 bases from J, the junction kept 2 bases outside the gene matches. This CDR3 contains 11 residues.

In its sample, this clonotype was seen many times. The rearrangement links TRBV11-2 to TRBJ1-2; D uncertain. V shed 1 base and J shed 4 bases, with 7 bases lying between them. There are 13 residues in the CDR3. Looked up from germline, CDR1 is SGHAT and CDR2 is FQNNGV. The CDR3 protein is CASSLAGTYGYTF. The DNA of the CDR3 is TGTGCCAGCAGCTTAGCAGGTACCTATGGCTACACCTTC.

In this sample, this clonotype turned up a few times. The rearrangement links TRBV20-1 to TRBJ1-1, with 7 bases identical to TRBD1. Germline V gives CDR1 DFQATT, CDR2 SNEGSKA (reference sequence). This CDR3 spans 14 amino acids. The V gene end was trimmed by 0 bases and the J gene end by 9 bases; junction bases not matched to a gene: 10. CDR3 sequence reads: CSARDYRGPSQAFF. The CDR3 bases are TGCAGTGCTAGAGATTACAGGGGTCCCTCCCAAGCTTTCTTT.

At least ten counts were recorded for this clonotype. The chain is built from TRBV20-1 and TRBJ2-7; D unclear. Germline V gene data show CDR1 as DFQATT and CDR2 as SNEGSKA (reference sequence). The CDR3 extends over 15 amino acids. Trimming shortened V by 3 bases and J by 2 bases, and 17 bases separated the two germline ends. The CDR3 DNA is TGCAGTGCTAGTCCGGTCAGAAGGGCCCCCTACGAGCAGTACTTC. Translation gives CSASPVRRAPYEQYF.

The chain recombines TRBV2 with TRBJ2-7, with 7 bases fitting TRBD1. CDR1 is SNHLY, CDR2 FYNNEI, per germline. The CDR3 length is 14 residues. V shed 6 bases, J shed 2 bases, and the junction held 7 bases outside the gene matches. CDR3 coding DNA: TGTGCCAGCAGGAGCAGACAGGGAACCTACGAGCAGTACTTC. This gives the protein CASRSRQGTYEQYF.

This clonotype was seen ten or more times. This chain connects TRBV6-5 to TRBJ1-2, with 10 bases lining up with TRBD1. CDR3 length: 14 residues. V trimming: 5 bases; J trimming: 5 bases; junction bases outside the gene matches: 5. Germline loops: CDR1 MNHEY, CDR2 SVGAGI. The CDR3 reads CASSPLDRGYGYTF. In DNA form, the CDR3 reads TGTGCCAGCAGTCCCTTGGACAGGGGGTATGGCTACACCTTC.

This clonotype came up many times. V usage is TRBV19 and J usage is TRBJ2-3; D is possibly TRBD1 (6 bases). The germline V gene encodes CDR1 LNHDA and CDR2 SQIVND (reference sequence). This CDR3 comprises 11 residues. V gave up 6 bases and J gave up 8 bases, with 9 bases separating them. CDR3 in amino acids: CASRLGGTQYF. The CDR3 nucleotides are TGTGCCAGTAGGCTAGGGGGTACGCAGTATTTT. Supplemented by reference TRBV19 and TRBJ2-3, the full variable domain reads DGGITQSPKYLFRKEGQNVTLSCEQNLNHDAMYWYRQDPGQGLRLIYYSQIVNDFQKGDIAEGYSVSREKKESFPLTVTSAQKNPTAFYLCASRLGGTQYFGPGTRLTVL.

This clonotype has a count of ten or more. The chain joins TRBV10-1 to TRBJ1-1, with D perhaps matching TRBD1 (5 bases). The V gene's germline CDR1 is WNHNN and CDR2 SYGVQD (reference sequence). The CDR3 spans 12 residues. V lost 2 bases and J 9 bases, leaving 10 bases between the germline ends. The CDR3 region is CASSEGGGQAFF. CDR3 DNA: TGCGCCAGCAGTGAGGGGGGAGGCCAAGCTTTCTTT.

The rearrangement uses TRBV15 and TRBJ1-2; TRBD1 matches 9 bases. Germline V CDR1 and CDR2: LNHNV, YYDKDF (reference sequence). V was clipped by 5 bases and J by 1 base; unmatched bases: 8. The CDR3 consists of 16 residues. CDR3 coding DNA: TGTGCCACCAGCCCGAAGGACAGGGGTGATAACTATGGCTACACCTTC. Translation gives CATSPKDRGDNYGYTF.

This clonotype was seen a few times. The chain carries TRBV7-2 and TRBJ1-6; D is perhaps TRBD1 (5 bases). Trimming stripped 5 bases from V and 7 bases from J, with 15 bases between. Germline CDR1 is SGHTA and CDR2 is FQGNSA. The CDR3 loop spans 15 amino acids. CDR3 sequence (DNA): TGTGCCAGCAGCCCCCCGGGACCAGGGAATTCACCCCTCCACTTT. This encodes CASSPPGPGNSPLHF.

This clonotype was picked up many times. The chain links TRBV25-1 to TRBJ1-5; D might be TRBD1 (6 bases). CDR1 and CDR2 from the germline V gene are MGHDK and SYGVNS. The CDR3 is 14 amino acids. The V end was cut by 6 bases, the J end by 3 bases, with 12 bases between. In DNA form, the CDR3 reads TGTGCCAGCAGCGTACAGGGTACCAATCAGCCCCAGCATTTT. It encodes CASSVQGTNQPQHF.

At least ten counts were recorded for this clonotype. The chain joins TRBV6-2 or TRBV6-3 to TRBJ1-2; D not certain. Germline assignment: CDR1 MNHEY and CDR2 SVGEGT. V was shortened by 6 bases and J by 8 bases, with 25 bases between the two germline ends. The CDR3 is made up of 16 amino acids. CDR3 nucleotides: TGTGCCAGCAGCCGCCCGCGGGCGACCACGATGGGCGGCTACACCTTC. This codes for CASSRPRATTMGGYTF.

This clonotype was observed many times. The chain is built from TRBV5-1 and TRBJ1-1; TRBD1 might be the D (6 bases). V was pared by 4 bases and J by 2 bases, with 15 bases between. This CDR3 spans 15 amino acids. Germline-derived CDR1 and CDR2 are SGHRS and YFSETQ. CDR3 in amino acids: CASSPQTGPNTEAFF. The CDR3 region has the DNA TGCGCCAGCAGCCCCCAGACAGGACCTAACACTGAAGCTTTCTTT.

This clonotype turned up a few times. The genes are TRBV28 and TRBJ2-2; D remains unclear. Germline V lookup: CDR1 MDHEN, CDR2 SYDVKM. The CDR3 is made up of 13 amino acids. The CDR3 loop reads CVLENSNTGELFF. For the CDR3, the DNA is TGTGTATTGGAAAACTCGAACACCGGGGAGCTGTTTTTT.

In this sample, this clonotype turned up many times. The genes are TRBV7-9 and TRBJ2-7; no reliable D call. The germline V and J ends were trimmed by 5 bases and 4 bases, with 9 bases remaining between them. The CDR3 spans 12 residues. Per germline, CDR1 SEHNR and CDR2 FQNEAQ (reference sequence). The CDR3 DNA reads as TGTGCCAGCAGCACGGGTCTTTACGAGCAGTACTTC. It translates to CASSTGLYEQYF.

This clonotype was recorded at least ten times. The CDR3 loop is CATSDYSGAAGETQYF. Written as DNA, the CDR3 is TGTGCCACCAGTGATTATAGCGGGGCGGCGGGGGAGACCCAGTACTTC. This chain links TRBV24-1 with TRBJ2-5, with 8 positions matching TRBD2. The CDR3 sequence is 16 residues long. J gave up 5 bases and V 2 bases, and 9 bases lay outside the gene matches. Germline CDR1 reads KGHDR; CDR2 reads SFDVKD.

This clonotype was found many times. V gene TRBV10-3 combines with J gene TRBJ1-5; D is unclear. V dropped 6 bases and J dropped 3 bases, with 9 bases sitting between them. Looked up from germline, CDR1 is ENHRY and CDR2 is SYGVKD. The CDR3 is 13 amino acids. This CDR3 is CAIRPSSNQPQHF. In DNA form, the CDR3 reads TGTGCCATCAGACCCTCATCCAATCAGCCCCAGCATTTT.

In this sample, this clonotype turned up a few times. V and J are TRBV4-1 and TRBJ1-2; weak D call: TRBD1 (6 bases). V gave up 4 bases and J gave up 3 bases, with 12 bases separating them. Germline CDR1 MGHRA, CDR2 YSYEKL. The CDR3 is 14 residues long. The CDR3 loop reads CASSRFGGYYGYTF. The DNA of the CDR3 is TGCGCCAGCAGCCGTTTTGGGGGCTACTATGGCTACACCTTC.

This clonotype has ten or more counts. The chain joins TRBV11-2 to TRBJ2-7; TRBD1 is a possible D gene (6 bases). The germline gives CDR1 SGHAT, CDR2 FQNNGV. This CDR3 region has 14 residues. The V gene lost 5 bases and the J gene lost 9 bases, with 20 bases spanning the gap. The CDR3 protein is CASSPPRQAPGQYF. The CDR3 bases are TGTGCCAGCAGCCCTCCAAGACAGGCACCGGGGCAGTACTTC.

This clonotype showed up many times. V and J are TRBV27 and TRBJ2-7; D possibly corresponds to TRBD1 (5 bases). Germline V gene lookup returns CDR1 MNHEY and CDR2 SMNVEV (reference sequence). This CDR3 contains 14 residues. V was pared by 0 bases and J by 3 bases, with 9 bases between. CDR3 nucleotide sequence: TGTGCCAGCAGTTTATCTTGGACAAGCTACGAGCAGTACTTC. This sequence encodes CASSLSWTSYEQYF.

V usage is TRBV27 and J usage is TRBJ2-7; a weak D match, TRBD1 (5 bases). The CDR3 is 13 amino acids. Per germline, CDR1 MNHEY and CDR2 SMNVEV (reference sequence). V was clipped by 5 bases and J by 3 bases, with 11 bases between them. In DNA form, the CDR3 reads TGTGCCAGCAGTCCTCAGGGTTTCTACGAGCAGTACTTC. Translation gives CASSPQGFYEQYF.

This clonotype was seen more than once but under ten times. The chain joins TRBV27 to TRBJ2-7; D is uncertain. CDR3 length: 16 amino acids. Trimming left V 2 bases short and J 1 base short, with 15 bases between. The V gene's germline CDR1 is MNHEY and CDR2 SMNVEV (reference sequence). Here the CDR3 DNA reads TGTGCCAGCAGTTTAAAGTCCTTTCCCCGATCCTACGAGCAGTACTTC. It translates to CASSLKSFPRSYEQYF.

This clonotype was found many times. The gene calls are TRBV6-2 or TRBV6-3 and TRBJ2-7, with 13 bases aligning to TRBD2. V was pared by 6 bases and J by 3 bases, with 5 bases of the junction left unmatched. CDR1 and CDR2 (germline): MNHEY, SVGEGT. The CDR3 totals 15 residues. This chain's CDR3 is CASSLTSGGLYEQYF. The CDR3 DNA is TGTGCCAGCAGCCTGACTAGCGGGGGGCTCTACGAGCAGTACTTC.

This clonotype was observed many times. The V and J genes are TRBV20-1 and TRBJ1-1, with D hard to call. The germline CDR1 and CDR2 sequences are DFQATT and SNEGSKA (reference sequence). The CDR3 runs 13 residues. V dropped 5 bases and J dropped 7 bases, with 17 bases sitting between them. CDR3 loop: CSAPSPTFGEAFF. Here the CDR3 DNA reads TGCAGTGCTCCGAGTCCCACCTTTGGTGAAGCTTTCTTT.

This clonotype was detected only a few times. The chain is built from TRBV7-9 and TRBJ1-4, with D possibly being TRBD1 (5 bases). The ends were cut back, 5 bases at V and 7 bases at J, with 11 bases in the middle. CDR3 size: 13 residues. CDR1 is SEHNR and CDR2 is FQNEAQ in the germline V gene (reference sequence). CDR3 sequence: CASSRGAGEKLFF. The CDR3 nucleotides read TGTGCCAGCAGCCGGGGCGCCGGTGAAAAACTGTTTTTT.

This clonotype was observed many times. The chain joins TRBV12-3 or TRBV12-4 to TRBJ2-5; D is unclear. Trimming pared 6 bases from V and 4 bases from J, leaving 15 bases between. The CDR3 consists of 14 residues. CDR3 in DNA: TGTGCCAGCAGCTCCCTGGCCCTACGAGAGACCCAGTACTTC. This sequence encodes CASSSLALRETQYF.

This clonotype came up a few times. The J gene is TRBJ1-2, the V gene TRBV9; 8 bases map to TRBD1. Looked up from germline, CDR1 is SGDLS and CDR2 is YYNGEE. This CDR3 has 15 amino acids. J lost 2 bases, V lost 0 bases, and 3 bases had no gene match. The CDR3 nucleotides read TGTGCCAGCAGCGTAGTGGACAGGGCCAACTATGGCTACACCTTC. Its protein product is CASSVVDRANYGYTF.